This TCR beta chain emerged from a study of blood T cell repertoires in COVID-19. Whole-study context: From the United States, Italy and Spain came samples of acute and convalescent COVID-19. Sources were T cells, B-cell-depleted T cells, or PBMCs; the material itself was cDNA or gDNA.

The authors' processing: Cell counts per sample came from amplifying reference gene primers. Profiling relied on immunoSEQ multiplex PCR, and the TCRdb table lists in-frame clones only, not all of them. D and trimming were read from the DNA, whereas the V and J calls and clone size are those reported in that table. The sample carries around 200,000 clones, around 84% recorded once. The CDR3 covers 16 residues. Trimming removed 0 bases at V and 5 bases at J, with 13 bases between. CDR1 LGHNA and CDR2 YSLEER come from the germline V gene. Material: peripheral blood. The clonotype was recovered from a man aged 35 to 55 with active or convalescent COVID-19. This sequence joins TRBV4-3 and TRBJ2-2; possibly TRBD2 for D (7 bases). The CDR3 sequence: CASSQEKGGATGELFF. DNA for the CDR3: TGCGCCAGCAGCCAAGAAAAGGGGGGGGCGACCGGGGAGCTGTTTTTT.